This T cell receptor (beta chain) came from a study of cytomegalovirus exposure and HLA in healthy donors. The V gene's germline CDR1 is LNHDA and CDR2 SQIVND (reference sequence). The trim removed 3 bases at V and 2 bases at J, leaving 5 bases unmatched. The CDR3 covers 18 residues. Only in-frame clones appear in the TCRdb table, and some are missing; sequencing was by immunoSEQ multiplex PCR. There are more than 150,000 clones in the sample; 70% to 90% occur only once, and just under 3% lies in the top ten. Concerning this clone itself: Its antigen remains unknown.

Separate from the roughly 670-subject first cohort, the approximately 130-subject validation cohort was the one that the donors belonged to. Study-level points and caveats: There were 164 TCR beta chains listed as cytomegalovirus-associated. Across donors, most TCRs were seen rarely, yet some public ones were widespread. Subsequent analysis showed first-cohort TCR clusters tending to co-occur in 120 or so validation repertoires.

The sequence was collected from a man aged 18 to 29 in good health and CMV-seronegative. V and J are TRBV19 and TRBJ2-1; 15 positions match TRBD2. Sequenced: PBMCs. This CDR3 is CASSMGLAGGSAYNEQFF. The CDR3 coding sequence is TGTGCCAGTAGTATGGGACTAGCGGGAGGATCGGCCTACAATGAGCAGTTCTTC.